The 15 T cell receptor beta chains in this list originate from one sample, sequenced in a study of T cell responses to AZD1222 COVID-19 vaccine. Measured with immunoSEQ multiplex PCR; TCRdb has only the in-frame clones, and not every one. This repertoire shows 130,000 to 150,000 clones, over 75% found once; its top ten account for roughly 3.6%. Sequencing used peripheral blood, obtained on day 0 of AZD1222 vaccination. All receptors derive from an adult in good health.

The CDR3 region has the DNA TGTGCCAGCAGCCAGGGTGTATCACCCCTCCACTTT. It specifies CASSQGVSPLHF. This chain links TRBV3-1 (or the pseudogene TRBV3-2) with TRBJ1-6; the D is unclear. From germline, CDR1 is LGHDT and CDR2 YNNKEL (reference sequence). The CDR3 runs to 12 residues. Between the trimmed V and J ends, which lost 3 bases and 10 bases, there was a span of 7 bases.

The chain links TRBV5-5 to TRBJ1-6; possibly TRBD1 for D (5 bases). The CDR3 totals 17 residues. The V end was cut by 1 base, the J end by 8 bases, with 19 bases between. Per the germline V gene, CDR1 is SGHKS and CDR2 is YYEKEE (reference sequence). The CDR3 reads CASSLFSGAPLDSPLHF. CDR3 sequence (DNA): TGTGCCAGCAGCTTGTTCAGCGGGGCCCCGTTGGATTCACCCCTCCACTTT.

J is TRBJ1-3 and V is TRBV5-6, with a possible D match to TRBD1 (6 bases). CDR1 SGHDT and CDR2 YYEEEE come from the germline V gene. The CDR3 length is 16 residues. Trimming cost V 5 bases and J 0 bases, with 15 bases left between them. CDR3 nucleotides: TGTGCCAGCAGTACTTGGGGGACATTCTCTGGAAACACCATATATTTT. Amino acid sequence: CASSTWGTFSGNTIYF.

The J gene is TRBJ2-3, the V gene TRBV11-2; 9 positions agree with TRBD2. The junction had 0 bases not matched to a gene; V was cut back by 2 bases and J by 0 bases. The CDR3 is 15 residues long. Germline lookup yields CDR1 SGHAT and CDR2 FQNNGV. For the CDR3, the DNA is TGTGCCAGCAGCTTAAGCGGGGGGAGCACAGATACGCAGTATTTT. Protein product: CASSLSGGSTDTQYF. Full variable domain (missing parts from reference TRBV11-2 and TRBJ2-3): EAGVAQSPRYKIIEKRQSVAFWCNPISGHATLYWYQQILGQGPKLLIQFQNNGVVDDSQLPKDRFSAERLKGVDSTLKIQPAKLEDSAVYLCASSLSGGSTDTQYFGPGTRLTVL.

A single count supports this clone. The rearrangement links TRBV6-5 to TRBJ1-2; 9 bases are shared with TRBD1. CDR1 is MNHEY and CDR2 is SVGAGI in the germline V gene. The CDR3 runs 15 residues. V was pared by 5 bases and J by 1 base, with 5 bases of the junction left unmatched. The CDR3 DNA reads TGTGCCAGCAGTCGCGGACAGGGGATTAACTATGGCTACACCTTC. Its translation is CASSRGQGINYGYTF.

The rearrangement uses TRBV5-1 and TRBJ1-3; D gene unclear. V was shortened by 0 bases and J by 1 base, with 11 bases between the two germline ends. The CDR3 totals 16 residues. CDR1 is SGHRS, CDR2 YFSETQ, per germline. The CDR3 DNA reads as TGCGCCAGCAGCTTGGGACCGAGCGGGTCTGGAAACACCATATATTTT. It yields the protein CASSLGPSGSGNTIYF.

Only one count was recorded for this clone. J is TRBJ1-1 and V is TRBV19, with D tentatively TRBD1 (6 bases). The V gene lost 10 bases and the J gene lost 4 bases, with 16 bases spanning the gap. The length of the CDR3 is 13 residues. Germline values: CDR1 LNHDA, CDR2 SQIVND (reference sequence). The CDR3 DNA sequence: TGTGCCACCCTAGACAGGTGGGGCACTGAAGCTTTCTTT. This translates into CATLDRWGTEAFF.

V is TRBV7-9 and J is TRBJ1-1, with D possibly being TRBD1 (6 bases). V was pared by 2 bases and J by 0 bases, with 13 bases between. The CDR3 is 16 residues long. Germline V gene sequence: CDR1 SEHNR, CDR2 FQNEAQ (reference sequence). CDR3 nucleotide sequence: TGTGCCAGCAGCTTACCTGGACAGCTCCTGAACACTGAAGCTTTCTTT. Its protein is CASSLPGQLLNTEAFF.

This chain joins TRBV7-2 and TRBJ1-2, with 7 bases aligning to TRBD1. The CDR3 totals 15 residues. The V segment lost 6 bases and the J segment 2 bases; nucleotides outside the gene matches: 9. Per the germline V gene, CDR1 is SGHTA and CDR2 is FQGNSA. DNA for the CDR3: TGTGCCAGCAGGCCTCCTAGGGGGCTCAACTATGGCTACACCTTC. Amino acids: CASRPPRGLNYGYTF.

The CDR3 loop is CASSGRSYNSPLHF. CDR3 bases: TGTGCCAGCTCGGGGCGCTCCTATAATTCACCCCTCCACTTT. The rearrangement links TRBV6-5 to TRBJ1-6; the D gene is possibly TRBD1 (5 bases). There are 14 residues in the CDR3. Between the trimmed V and J ends, which lost 8 bases and 0 bases, there was a span of 8 bases. Germline V gene lookup returns CDR1 MNHEY and CDR2 SVGAGI.

The rearrangement uses TRBV9 and TRBJ2-1; TRBD1 or TRBD2 may be the D gene (5 bases each). V was trimmed by 4 bases and J by 4 bases, leaving 9 bases between them. The CDR3 covers 13 residues. Germline V lookup: CDR1 SGDLS, CDR2 YYNGEE. The CDR3 DNA is TGTGCCAGCAGCACGGGACCGTACAATGAGCAGTTCTTC. Protein product: CASSTGPYNEQFF.

The rearrangement uses TRBV30 and TRBJ2-5; D is possibly TRBD1 or TRBD2 (6 bases each). Germline CDR1 is GTSNPN and CDR2 is SVGIG (reference sequence). The CDR3 loop spans 16 amino acids. V lost 4 bases and J 2 bases, leaving 20 bases between the germline ends. Written as DNA, the CDR3 is TGTGCCTGGAAAAATGCGACGGGGGCCCGGCAAGAGACCCAGTACTTC. Protein: CAWKNATGARQETQYF.

This clone was counted a few times. The chain links TRBV6-5 to TRBJ2-5; 10 nucleotides match TRBD1. Germline V gives CDR1 MNHEY, CDR2 SVGAGI. The V gene end was trimmed by 6 bases and the J gene end by 7 bases; junction bases not matched to a gene: 8. This CDR3 comprises 14 residues. The CDR3 loop is CASRGTGEIATQYF. CDR3 bases: TGTGCCAGCAGGGGGACAGGGGAGATTGCGACCCAGTACTTC.

This clone came up once. The rearrangement uses TRBV6-2 or TRBV6-3 and TRBJ1-5; no definite D call. The CDR3 runs 12 residues. Germline CDR1 MNHEY, CDR2 SVGEGT. V was trimmed by 7 bases and J by 2 bases, leaving 6 bases between them. The DNA of the CDR3 is TGTGCCAGCACCCCCGGCAATCAGCCCCAGCATTTT. This encodes CASTPGNQPQHF.

The V gene is TRBV6-5, the J gene TRBJ1-2; 8 bases are a match to TRBD1. The CDR3 length is 13 residues. V lost 7 bases and J lost 6; bases outside the gene matches: 7. The germline V gene has CDR1 MNHEY and CDR2 SVGAGI. The CDR3 bases are TGTGCCAGCACGTTACAGGGGGTCGATGGCTACACCTTC. Residues: CASTLQGVDGYTF.